Given below is one TCR beta chain in context. Its antigen remains undetermined. Base qualities are not provided; no much larger clone lies one nucleotide away. In light of the paper, this sample's treatment or condition label describes: live attenuated yellow fever vaccine strain. Two biological replicates of bulk PBMCs were collected at each blood-draw timepoint. PBMCs were isolated from peripheral blood using a standard Ficoll-Paque protocol. RNA was extracted with TriZol from bulk PBMCs, CD4 and CD8 fractions, and dextramer-positive and dextramer-negative fractions. This sample was taken from a study of T cells after yellow fever vaccination (dated by TCRdb to the late 2010s). Background for the entire study: The SMART-Seq v4 Ultra Low Input RNA kit was used to prepare libraries from fractions with low cell numbers. The cohort comprised two healthy male donors, one aged 18 to 30 and one aged 30 to 40 years. To follow T-cell clones before and after both primary and booster YFV17D yellow fever vaccination, bulk TCR alpha and beta repertoires underwent longitudinal sequencing. Bulk PBMC replicates and cell subsets were isolated from blood drawn at multiple timepoints before and after both primary and secondary immunization.

TCRdb lists the instrument as Illumina NovaSeq 6000. TCR cDNA was synthesized by 5'RACE template switching, through which a universal primer site and unique molecular identifiers were introduced. cDNA synthesis was primed from both the TCR alpha and TCR beta constant segments. Library amplification involved two PCR steps, and the second step added sample barcodes and sequencing adapters. Libraries were sequenced on Illumina HiSeq 2500 (2x100 bp) or NovaSeq (2x150 bp). In the paper's pipeline: Demultiplexing of reads and collapsing into UMI consensus sequences were performed with MIGEC, and V(D)J alignment was carried out with MiXCR. Vaccine-responding clonotypes were defined with edgeR using replicate PBMC samples, requiring FDR below 0.01 and a log2 fold change above 5 up to day 15. Each bulk clonotype was labeled CD4 or CD8 based on which sequenced repertoire, CD4 or CD8, contained the clonotype at higher abundance. The public reads were reprocessed in TCRdb via fastp at Q25 and MiXCR, keeping in-frame beta chains. When rows share a CDR3 protein, they turn into one entry using the most common DNA and genes. Clone size and V and J calls follow TCRdb, not the original study. For this sample there are a few hundred thousand distinct CDR3 sequences; around 19% appear just once. Of the sample, over 15% is held by the ten largest clones.

Overall study results and their limits: Only two donors were included in the study, so the extent to which the findings can be generalized is limited. FACS-sorted repertoires could contain abundant contaminating clonotypes from the bulk population, so computational filtering was required. The secondary T-cell response was weaker than the primary response but faster, peaking on day 5 instead of day 15. Most clones expanded after primary vaccination (almost 97% of CD4 and around 89% of CD8) were re-detected after the booster, suggesting that broad memory maintenance occurred. A small fraction of clonotypes showed up in both the CD4 and CD8 compartments, probably as a result of convergent recombination.

The cysteine opens and the phenylalanine closes a CDR3 of 18 amino acids. The entry retains the CDR3 DNA only, 54 bases that are in frame from base 1. CDR1 and CDR2 are drawn from the germline V gene: SGHTA, FQGNSA. Trimming removed 6 bases from V and 0 bases from J, leaving 22 bases between the germline ends. The receptor was isolated from a man aged 18-30 years who received the YFV17D yellow fever vaccine. The rearrangement combines TRBV7-2 with TRBJ2-3; matching of 7 bases hints at TRBD2 as the D gene. The input for sequencing was PBMCs, taken before the yellow fever booster vaccination. The DNA is TGTGCCAGCAGTTCCCCAAGGGGGGGCGGGGGAAGCACAGATACGCAGTATTTT. The resulting protein is CASSSPRGGGGSTDTQYF. With the rest looked up from the reference TRBV7-2 and TRBJ2-3 genes rather than sequenced, the full variable domain is GAGVSQSPSNKVTEKGKDVELRCDPISGHTALYWYRQSLGQGLEFLIYFQGNSAPDKSGLPSDRFSAERTGGSVSTLTIQRTQQEDSAVYLCASSSPRGGGGSTDTQYFGPGTRLTVL.